The 10 T cell receptor beta chains below all came from one sample that was sequenced in a study of neurological immune-mediated disorders. In TCRdb, the 5' RACE reads were re-called with MiXCR into one record per CDR3 protein. The table lists 50,000 or so distinct CDR3 sequences, about a tenth of them singletons. The sequenced sample was PBMCs. The origin of the receptors is a middle-aged woman with HTLV-1-associated myelopathy (HAM/TSP).

This clonotype occurred many times. The chain has TRBV6-2 or TRBV6-3 and TRBJ2-4; D unresolved. This CDR3 is built from 15 residues. Trimming stripped 0 bases from V and 0 bases from J, with 6 bases between. The germline gives CDR1 MNHEY, CDR2 SVGEGT. The CDR3 here is CASSYSMVAKNIQYF. The CDR3 nucleotides read TGTGCCAGCAGTTACTCGATGGTAGCCAAAAACATTCAGTACTTC.

At least ten counts were recorded for this clonotype. The chain recombines TRBV2 with TRBJ1-5, with D unclear. Germline V gene lookup returns CDR1 SNHLY and CDR2 FYNNEI. The V gene lost 2 bases and the J gene lost 5 bases, with 7 bases spanning the gap. This CDR3 is 13 amino acids long. DNA of the CDR3: TGTGCCAGCAGTGAATTACGGGATCAGCCCCAGCATTTT. Translating it yields CASSELRDQPQHF.

This clonotype has ten or more counts. The chain uses TRBV5-1 and TRBJ2-3, with TRBD2 identical over 11 bases. J lost 2 bases, V lost 3 bases, and 5 bases had no gene match. Germline CDR1 reads SGHRS; CDR2 reads YFSETQ. The length of the CDR3 is 16 residues. In DNA, the CDR3 is TGCGCCAGCAGCTCTAGACTAGCGGGGACCACAGATACGCAGTATTTT. Amino acid sequence: CASSSRLAGTTDTQYF.

In its sample, this clonotype was seen many times. This chain joins TRBV4-3 and TRBJ2-7; D is perhaps TRBD2 (5 bases). Germline assignment: CDR1 LGHNA and CDR2 YSLEER. V lost 4 bases and J lost 2, with 12 bases in between. The CDR3 runs 14 residues. CDR3 nucleotide sequence: TGCGCCAGCAGCCCTAGCCGCAAGCCCTACGAGCAGTACTTC. Amino acids: CASSPSRKPYEQYF.

This clonotype has just a few counts. The gene calls are TRBV19 and TRBJ2-4; D perhaps matches TRBD1 (7 bases). CDR1 LNHDA and CDR2 SQIVND come from the germline V gene (reference sequence). The CDR3 runs 20 residues. Trimming took 3 bases from V and 1 from J, leaving 25 bases between them. Here the CDR3 reads CASSMLSTGPPRGAKNIQYF. CDR3 DNA: TGTGCCAGTAGTATGTTGTCGACAGGGCCCCCCCGGGGGGCCAAAAACATTCAGTACTTC.

Only a few counts were recorded for this clonotype. The chain recombines TRBV6-1 with TRBJ1-3; the D gene is possibly TRBD1 (5 bases). The CDR3 has 15 residues. Germline CDR1 reads MNHNS; CDR2 reads SASEGT. V lost 5 bases to trimming and J lost 0 bases, with 11 bases between them. The chain's CDR3 is CASSPDILSGNTIYF. The CDR3 bases are TGTGCCAGCAGTCCGGACATCCTCTCTGGAAACACCATATATTTT.

This clonotype came up a few times. This rearrangement joins TRBV20-1 to TRBJ2-1, with D perhaps being TRBD1 or TRBD2 (7 bases each). The CDR3 is 15 residues long. With 3 bases removed from V and 9 bases from J, the gap between germline ends came to 21 bases. From germline, CDR1 is DFQATT and CDR2 SNEGSKA (reference sequence). The CDR3 coding sequence is TGCAGTGCTAGGGCCCCCACCGACAGGGAGGGTGAGCAGTTCTTC. Its translation is CSARAPTDREGEQFF.

This clonotype was detected many times. The DNA for the CDR3 is TGTGCCAGCAGTCGAGACAGGGAGGGGTATTATGGCTACACCTTC. Protein product: CASSRDREGYYGYTF. The chain recombines TRBV2 with TRBJ1-2; 7 bases map to TRBD1. Per germline, CDR1 SNHLY and CDR2 FYNNEI. J gave up 5 bases and V 5 bases, and 11 bases lay outside the gene matches. The CDR3 is made up of 15 amino acids.

The table lists this clonotype with many counts. The V and J genes are TRBV29-1 and TRBJ2-1; no firm D call. This CDR3 is 10 amino acids long. CDR1 and CDR2 from the germline V gene are SQVTM and ANQGSEA. Trimming removed 3 bases at V and 5 bases at J, with 2 bases between. The CDR3 DNA reads TGCAGCGTTGACGACAATGAGCAGTTCTTC. It translates to CSVDDNEQFF.

This clonotype appeared many times. Here the CDR3 reads CASSFSVGAGTEAFF. The CDR3 nucleotides read TGTGCCAGCAGCTTCTCGGTCGGGGCGGGCACTGAAGCTTTCTTT. This chain connects TRBV5-6 to TRBJ1-1; TRBD1 might be the D (5 bases). This CDR3 has 15 residues. V lost 2 bases and J lost 4, with 15 bases in between. Looked up from germline, CDR1 is SGHDT and CDR2 is YYEEEE.